The T cell receptor (beta chain) described here comes from a study of blood T cell repertoires in COVID-19. Study-level information: Collection of acute and convalescent COVID-19 samples took place in the United States, Italy and Spain. Nucleic acid was either cDNA or gDNA, and it came from T cells, B-cell-depleted T cells, or PBMCs.

As processed by the authors: Using reference gene primer amplification, nucleated cell counts were estimated. The method was immunoSEQ multiplex PCR; TCRdb's version includes in-frame clones alone and lacks a portion of them. V and J calls and clone size are those listed in that table; D and trimming were worked out from the DNA. The table has 13,000 or so clones, about 88% seen once; the top ten hold roughly an eighth. CDR1 is LGHDT, CDR2 YNNKEL, per germline (reference sequence). The junction had 15 bases not matched to a gene; V was cut back by 4 bases and J by 0 bases. The CDR3 totals 21 residues.

This receptor was identified in a man aged 65 to 85 with active COVID-19. The sequenced sample consisted of peripheral blood. The chain couples TRBV3-1 (or the pseudogene TRBV3-2) to TRBJ2-6; 10 nucleotides match TRBD1. The CDR3 reads CASSPPGQGTGAFSGANVLTF. For the CDR3, the DNA is TGTGCCAGCAGCCCCCCGGGGCAGGGGACAGGGGCCTTCTCTGGGGCCAACGTCCTGACTTTC.